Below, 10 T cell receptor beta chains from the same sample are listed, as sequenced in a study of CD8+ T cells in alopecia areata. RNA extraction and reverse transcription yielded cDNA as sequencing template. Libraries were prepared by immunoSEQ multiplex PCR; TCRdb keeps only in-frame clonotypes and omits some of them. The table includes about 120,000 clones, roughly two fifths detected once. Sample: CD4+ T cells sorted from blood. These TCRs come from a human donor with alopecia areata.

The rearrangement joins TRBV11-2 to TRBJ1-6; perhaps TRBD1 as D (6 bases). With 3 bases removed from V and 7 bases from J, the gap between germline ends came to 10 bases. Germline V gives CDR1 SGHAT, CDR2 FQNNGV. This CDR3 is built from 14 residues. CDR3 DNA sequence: TGTGCCAGCAGCTTGGCAGGGACAAATTCACCCCTCCACTTT. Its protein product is CASSLAGTNSPLHF.

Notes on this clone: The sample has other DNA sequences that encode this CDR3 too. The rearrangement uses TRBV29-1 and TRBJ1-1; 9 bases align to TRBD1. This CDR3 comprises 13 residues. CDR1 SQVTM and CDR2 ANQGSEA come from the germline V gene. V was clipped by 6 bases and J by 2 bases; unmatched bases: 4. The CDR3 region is CSVAGQGNTEAFF. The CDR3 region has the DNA TGCAGCGTAGCGGGACAGGGCAACACTGAAGCTTTCTTT.

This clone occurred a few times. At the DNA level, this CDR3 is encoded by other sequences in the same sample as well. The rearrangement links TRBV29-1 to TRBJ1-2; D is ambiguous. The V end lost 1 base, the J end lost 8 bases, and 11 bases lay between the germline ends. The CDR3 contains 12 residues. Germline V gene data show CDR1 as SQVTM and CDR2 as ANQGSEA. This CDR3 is CSVEGVGFGYTF. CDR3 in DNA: TGCAGCGTTGAAGGAGTAGGGTTCGGCTACACCTTC. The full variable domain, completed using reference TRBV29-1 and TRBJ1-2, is SAVISQKPSRDICQRGTSLTIQCQVDSQVTMMFWYRQQPGQSLTLIATANQGSEATYESGFVIDKFPISRPNLTFSTLTVSNMSPEDSSIYLCSVEGVGFGYTFGSGTRLTVV.

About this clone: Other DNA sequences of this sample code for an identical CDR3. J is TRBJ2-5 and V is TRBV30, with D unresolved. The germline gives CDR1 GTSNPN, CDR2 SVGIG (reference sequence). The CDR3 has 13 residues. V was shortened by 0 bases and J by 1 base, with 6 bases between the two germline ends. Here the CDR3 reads CAWSVRRQETQYF. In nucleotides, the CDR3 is TGTGCCTGGAGTGTACGACGCCAAGAGACCCAGTACTTC.

Here the CDR3 reads CARAKGDEQYF. DNA for the CDR3: TGTGCGAGGGCGAAAGGAGACGAGCAGTACTTC. The gene calls are TRBV2 and TRBJ2-7; a weak D match, TRBD2 (5 bases). Per the germline V gene, CDR1 is SNHLY and CDR2 is FYNNEI. CDR3 length: 11 amino acids.

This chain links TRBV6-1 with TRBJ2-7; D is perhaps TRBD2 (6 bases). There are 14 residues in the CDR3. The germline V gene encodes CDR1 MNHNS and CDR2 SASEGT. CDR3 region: CAARRDSSSYEQYF. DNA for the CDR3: TGTGCGGCCAGGAGGGACTCTAGCTCCTACGAGCAGTACTTC.

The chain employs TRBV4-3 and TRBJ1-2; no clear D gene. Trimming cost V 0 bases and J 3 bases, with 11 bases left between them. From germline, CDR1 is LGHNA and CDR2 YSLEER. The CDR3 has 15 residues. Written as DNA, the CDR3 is TGCGCCAGCAGCCAAGATACGGTTACGGACTATGGCTACACCTTC. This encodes CASSQDTVTDYGYTF.

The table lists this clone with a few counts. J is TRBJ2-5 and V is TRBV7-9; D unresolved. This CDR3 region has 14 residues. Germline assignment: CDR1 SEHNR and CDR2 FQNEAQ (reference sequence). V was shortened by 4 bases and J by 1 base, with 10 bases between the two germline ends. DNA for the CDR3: TGTGCCAGCAGCTGGAGCAGAGGCCAAGAGACCCAGTACTTC. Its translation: CASSWSRGQETQYF. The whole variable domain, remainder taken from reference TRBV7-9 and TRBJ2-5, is DTGVSQNPRHKITKRGQNVTFRCDPISEHNRLYWYRQTLGQGPEFLTYFQNEAQLEKSRLLSDRFSAERPKGSFSTLEIQRTEQGDSAMYLCASSWSRGQETQYFGPGTRLLVL.

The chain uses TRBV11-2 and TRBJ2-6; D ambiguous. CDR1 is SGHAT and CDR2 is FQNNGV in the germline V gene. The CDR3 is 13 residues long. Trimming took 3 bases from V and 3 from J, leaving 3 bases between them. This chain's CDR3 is CASSFFGANVLTF. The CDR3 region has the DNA TGTGCCAGCAGCTTCTTTGGGGCCAACGTCCTGACTTTC.

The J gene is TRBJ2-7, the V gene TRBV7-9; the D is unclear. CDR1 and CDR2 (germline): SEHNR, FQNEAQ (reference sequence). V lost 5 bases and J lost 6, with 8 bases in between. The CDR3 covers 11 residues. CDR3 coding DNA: TGTGCCAGCAGCGCCTTGGGCGAGCAGTACTTC. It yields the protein CASSALGEQYF.